The text below deals with one T cell receptor (beta chain). Sequenced by immunoSEQ multiplex PCR; TCRdb stores in-frame clones only, minus some. Of around 63,000 clones in the sample, more than 85% were seen once. The sample comes from a study of technical replicates of blood from a few donors. Trimming took 6 bases from V and 2 from J; bases not matched to a gene: 2. The CDR3 spans 13 residues. Germline CDR1 reads SGHAT; CDR2 reads FQNNGV. This TCR came from a human donor in good health. Some clones in this sample may be carry-over from other donors' samples. V gene TRBV11-2 combines with J gene TRBJ2-7, with 9 positions matching TRBD1. The sequenced material came from PBMCs. The CDR3 DNA follows: TGTGCCAGCAGGGGACAGGGACCCTACGAGCAGTACTTC. This sequence encodes CASRGQGPYEQYF.